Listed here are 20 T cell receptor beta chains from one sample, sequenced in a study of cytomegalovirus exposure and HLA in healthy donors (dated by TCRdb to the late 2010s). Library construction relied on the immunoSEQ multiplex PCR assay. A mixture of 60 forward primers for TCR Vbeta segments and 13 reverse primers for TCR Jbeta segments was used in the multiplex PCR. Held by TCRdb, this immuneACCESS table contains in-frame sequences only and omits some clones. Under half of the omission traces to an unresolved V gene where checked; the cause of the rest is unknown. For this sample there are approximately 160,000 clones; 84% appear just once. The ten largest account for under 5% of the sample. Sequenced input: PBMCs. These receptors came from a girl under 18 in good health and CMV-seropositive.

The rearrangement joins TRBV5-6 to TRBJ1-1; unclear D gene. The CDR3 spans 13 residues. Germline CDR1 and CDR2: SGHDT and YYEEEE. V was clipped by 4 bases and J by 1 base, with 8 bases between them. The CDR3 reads CASSLPGNTEAFF. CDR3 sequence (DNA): TGTGCCAGCAGCCTCCCAGGGAACACTGAAGCTTTCTTT.

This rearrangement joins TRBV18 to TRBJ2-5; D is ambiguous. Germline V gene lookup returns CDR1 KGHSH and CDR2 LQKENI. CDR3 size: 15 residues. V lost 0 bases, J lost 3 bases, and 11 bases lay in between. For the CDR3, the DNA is TGTGCCAGCTCACCACCCGCTTCGCCAGAAGAGACCCAGTACTTC. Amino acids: CASSPPASPEETQYF.

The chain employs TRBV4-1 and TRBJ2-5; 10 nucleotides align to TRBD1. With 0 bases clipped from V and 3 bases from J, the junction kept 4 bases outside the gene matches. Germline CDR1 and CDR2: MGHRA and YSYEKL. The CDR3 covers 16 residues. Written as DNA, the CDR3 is TGCGCCAGCAGCCAAGACCCGGACAGGGGGAAAGAGACCCAGTACTTC. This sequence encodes CASSQDPDRGKETQYF.

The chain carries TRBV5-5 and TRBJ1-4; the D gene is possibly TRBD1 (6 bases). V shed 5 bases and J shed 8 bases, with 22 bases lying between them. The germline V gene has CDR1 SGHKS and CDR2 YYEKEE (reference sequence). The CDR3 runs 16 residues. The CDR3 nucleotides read TGTGCCAGCAGTCCGGGGGGGGGCATCCGGGAAGAAAAACTGTTTTTT. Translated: CASSPGGGIREEKLFF.

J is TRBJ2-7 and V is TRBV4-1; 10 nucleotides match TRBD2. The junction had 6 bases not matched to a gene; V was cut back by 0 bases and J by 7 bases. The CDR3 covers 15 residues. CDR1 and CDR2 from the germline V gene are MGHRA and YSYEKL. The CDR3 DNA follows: TGCGCCAGCAGCCAAGATCAGCGGGGGGGCGAAGAGCAGTACTTC. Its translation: CASSQDQRGGEEQYF.

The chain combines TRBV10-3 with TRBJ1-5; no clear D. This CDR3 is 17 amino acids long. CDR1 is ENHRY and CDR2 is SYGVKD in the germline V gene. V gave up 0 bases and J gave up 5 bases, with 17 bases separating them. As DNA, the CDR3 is TGTGCCATCAGTGAGTCGACCCCGGATAATCGGGATCAGCCCCAGCATTTT. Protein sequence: CAISESTPDNRDQPQHF.

Here the CDR3 reads CASSPGTGGEKLFF. CDR3 nucleotide sequence: TGTGCCAGCAGTCCCGGGACAGGGGGTGAAAAACTGTTTTTT. The chain recombines TRBV7-6 with TRBJ1-4; 11 nucleotides align to TRBD1. The CDR3 covers 14 residues. The trim removed 6 bases at V and 7 bases at J, leaving 4 bases unmatched. Germline loops: CDR1 SGHVS, CDR2 FNYEAQ.

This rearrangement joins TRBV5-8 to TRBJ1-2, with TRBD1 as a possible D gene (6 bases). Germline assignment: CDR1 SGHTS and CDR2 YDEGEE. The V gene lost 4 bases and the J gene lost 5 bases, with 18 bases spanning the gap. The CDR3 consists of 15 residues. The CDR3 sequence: CASSPLKGGGYGYTF. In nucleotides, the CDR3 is TGTGCCAGCAGCCCCCTAAAGGGGGGAGGGTATGGCTACACCTTC.

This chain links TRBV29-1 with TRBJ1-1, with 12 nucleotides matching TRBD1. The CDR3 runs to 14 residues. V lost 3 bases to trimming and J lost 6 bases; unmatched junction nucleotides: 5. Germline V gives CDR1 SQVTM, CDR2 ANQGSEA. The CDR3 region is CSVEGTGGAAEAFF. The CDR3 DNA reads TGCAGCGTTGAGGGGACAGGGGGCGCGGCTGAAGCTTTCTTT.

The CDR3: CASGERRVGIPLAGELFF. CDR3 DNA sequence: TGTGCCAGCGGGGAGCGGAGGGTCGGCATACCCTTGGCCGGGGAGCTGTTTTTT. The chain uses TRBV7-8 and TRBJ2-2; D is possibly TRBD2 (6 bases). Per the germline V gene, CDR1 is SGHVS and CDR2 is FQNEAQ. This CDR3 contains 18 residues. Trimming pared 8 bases from V and 6 bases from J, leaving 28 bases between.

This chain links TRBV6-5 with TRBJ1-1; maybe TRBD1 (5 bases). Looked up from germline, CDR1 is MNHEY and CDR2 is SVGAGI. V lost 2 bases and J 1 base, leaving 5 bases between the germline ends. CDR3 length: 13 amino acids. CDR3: CASSYTGNTEAFF. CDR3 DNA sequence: TGTGCCAGCAGTTACACAGGGAACACTGAAGCTTTCTTT.

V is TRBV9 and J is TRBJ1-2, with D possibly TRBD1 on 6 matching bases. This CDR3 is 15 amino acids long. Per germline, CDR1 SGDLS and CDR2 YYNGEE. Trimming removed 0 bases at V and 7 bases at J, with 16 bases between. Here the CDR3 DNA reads TGTGCCAGCAGCGTAGATTCCAGGGGAGTGCGTGGCTACACCTTC. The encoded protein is CASSVDSRGVRGYTF.

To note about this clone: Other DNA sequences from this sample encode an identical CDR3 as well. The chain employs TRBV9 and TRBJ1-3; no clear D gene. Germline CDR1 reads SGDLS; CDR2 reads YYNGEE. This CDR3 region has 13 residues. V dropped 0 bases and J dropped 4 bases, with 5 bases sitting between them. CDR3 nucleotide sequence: TGTGCCAGCAGCGTAGGCGGGGGAAACACCATATATTTT. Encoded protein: CASSVGGGNTIYF.

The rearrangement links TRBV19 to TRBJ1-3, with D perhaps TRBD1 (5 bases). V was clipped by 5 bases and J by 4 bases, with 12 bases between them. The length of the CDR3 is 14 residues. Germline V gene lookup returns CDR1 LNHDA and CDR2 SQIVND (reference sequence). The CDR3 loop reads CASSFTGAGNTIYF. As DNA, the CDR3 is TGTGCCAGTAGTTTCACAGGAGCGGGAAACACCATATATTTT.

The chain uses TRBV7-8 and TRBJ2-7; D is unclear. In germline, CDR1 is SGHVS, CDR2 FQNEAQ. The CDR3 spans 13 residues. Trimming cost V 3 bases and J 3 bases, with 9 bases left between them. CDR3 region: CASSFTRNYEQYF. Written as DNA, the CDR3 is TGTGCCAGCAGCTTTACAAGAAACTACGAGCAGTACTTC.

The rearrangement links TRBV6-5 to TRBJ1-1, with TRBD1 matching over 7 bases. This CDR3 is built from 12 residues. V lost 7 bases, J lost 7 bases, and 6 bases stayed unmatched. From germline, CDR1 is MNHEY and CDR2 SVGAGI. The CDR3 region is CASTLYRGEAFF. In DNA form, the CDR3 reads TGTGCCAGCACCCTATACAGGGGTGAAGCTTTCTTT.

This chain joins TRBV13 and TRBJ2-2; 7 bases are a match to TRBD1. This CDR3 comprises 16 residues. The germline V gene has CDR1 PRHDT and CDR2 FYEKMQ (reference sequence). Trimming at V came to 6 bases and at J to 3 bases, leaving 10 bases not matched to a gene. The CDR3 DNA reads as TGTGCCAGCAGAGTGACAGGGCTAACGGACACCGGGGAGCTGTTTTTT. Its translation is CASRVTGLTDTGELFF.

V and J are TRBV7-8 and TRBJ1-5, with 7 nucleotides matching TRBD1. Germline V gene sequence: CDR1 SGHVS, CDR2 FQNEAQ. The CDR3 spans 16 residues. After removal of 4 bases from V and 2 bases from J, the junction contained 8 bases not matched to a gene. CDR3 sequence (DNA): TGTGCCAGCAGCTCAAAACTAGACAGGGGCAATCAGCCCCAGCATTTT. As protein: CASSSKLDRGNQPQHF.

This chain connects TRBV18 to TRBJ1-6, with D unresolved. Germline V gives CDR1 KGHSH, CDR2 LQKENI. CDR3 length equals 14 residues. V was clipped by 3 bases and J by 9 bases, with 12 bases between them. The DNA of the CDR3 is TGTGCCAGCTCACCCGGGAGTCTGACTTCACCCCTCCACTTT. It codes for CASSPGSLTSPLHF.

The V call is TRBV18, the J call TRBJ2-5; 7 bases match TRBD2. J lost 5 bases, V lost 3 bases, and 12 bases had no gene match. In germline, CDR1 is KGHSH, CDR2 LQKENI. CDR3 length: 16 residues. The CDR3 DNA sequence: TGTGCCAGCTCACCTCGGGGAGGGCCCGGAATTGAGACCCAGTACTTC. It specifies CASSPRGGPGIETQYF.